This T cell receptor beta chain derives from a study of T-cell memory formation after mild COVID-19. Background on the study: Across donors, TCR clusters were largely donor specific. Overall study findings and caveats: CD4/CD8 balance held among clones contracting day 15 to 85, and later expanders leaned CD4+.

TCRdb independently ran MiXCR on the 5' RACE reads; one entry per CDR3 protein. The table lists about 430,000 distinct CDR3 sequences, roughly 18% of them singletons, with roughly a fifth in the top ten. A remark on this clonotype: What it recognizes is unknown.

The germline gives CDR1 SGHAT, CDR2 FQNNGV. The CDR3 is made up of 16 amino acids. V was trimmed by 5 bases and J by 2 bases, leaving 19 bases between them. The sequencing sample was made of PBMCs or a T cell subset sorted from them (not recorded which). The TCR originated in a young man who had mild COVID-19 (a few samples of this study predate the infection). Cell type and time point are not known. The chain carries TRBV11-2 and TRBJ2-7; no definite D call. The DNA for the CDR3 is TGTGCCAGCAGCCTTACGAAGGTCCATTCCCCCTACGAGCAGTACTTC. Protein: CASSLTKVHSPYEQYF.